This TCR beta chain came from a study of shared clonotypes between healthy human individuals. To note about this clone: Antigen specificity is unknown.

CDR1 is SGHVS, CDR2 FQNEAQ, per germline. Trimming removed 5 bases from V and 6 bases from J; junction bases left unmatched: 9. The CDR3 totals 15 residues. Whole-study findings and limits: Although depth was large, rarefaction showed that sequencing of the sorted subsets was incomplete.

CD45RO negativity and positive selection for CCR7 defined naive CD8 cells, a population that excluded terminally differentiated effector memory CD45RA+ cells. Produced via immunoSEQ multiplex PCR; TCRdb's table is partial and in-frame only. The sample shows around 650,000 clones, around 96% of them seen only once. The rearrangement uses TRBV7-8 and TRBJ1-5; 8 bases agree with TRBD1. The sample consisted of naive CD8+ T cells sorted from blood. The receptor comes from a woman aged 30 to 39 in good health. CDR3 residues: CASSRGQGKAQPQHF. CDR3 DNA: TGTGCCAGCAGCCGAGGACAGGGTAAAGCTCAGCCCCAGCATTTT.